This T cell receptor (beta chain) emerged from a study of blood T cell repertoires in COVID-19. The CDR3 length is 14 residues. Germline V gene sequence: CDR1 MDHEN, CDR2 SYDVKM. Trimming cost V 4 bases and J 7 bases; bases outside gene matches: 3. Generated by immunoSEQ multiplex PCR, the TCRdb table keeps only in-frame clones and is missing some. Among approximately 100,000 clones, about three quarters were seen once, and the ten largest hold 3.5% to 5%. The sequenced material came from peripheral blood. This TCR was recovered from a human donor in a cohort sampled during active or convalescent COVID-19. The chain combines TRBV28 with TRBJ1-4, with 10 bases matching TRBD1. CDR3 amino acids: CASSSGTGVEKLFF. The CDR3 DNA follows: TGTGCCAGCAGTTCCGGGACAGGGGTTGAAAAACTGTTTTTT.